This T cell receptor (beta chain) was sequenced for a study of T cells after yellow fever vaccination. Findings and limits, study-wide: Reappearance after the booster was observed for most primary-vaccination clones (roughly 97% CD4, roughly 90% CD8). Repertoires sorted by FACS could include abundant clonotypes that are contaminants from the bulk population. The secondary response peaked faster, at day 5 versus 15, but was weaker.

For TCR, cDNA came from 5'RACE template switching, which added a universal primer site and UMIs. MiXCR, applied by TCRdb to the 5' RACE reads, yields one record per CDR3 protein. Of hundreds of thousands of distinct CDR3 sequences in the sample, roughly 17% were seen once. Between the trimmed V and J ends, which lost 6 bases and 3 bases, there was a span of 9 bases. CDR1 and CDR2 from the germline V gene are SGHTA and FQGNSA. The CDR3 contains 13 residues. As regards this clonotype: Antigen unknown.

The TCR originated in a man aged 18 to 29 who received the YFV17D yellow fever vaccine. Sample: PBMCs, taken around 5 days after the first yellow fever vaccination. This chain connects TRBV7-2 to TRBJ2-1, with D possibly TRBD2 on 5 matching bases. Written as DNA, the CDR3 is TGTGCCAGCAGGCCCACTAGCTACAATGAGCAGTTCTTC. Residues: CASRPTSYNEQFF.